One sample yielded the 24 T cell receptor beta chains listed below, sequenced in a study of cytomegalovirus exposure and HLA in healthy donors. In the PCR, 60 Vbeta and 13 Jbeta primers were used. Assay used: immunoSEQ multiplex PCR; TCRdb lists only in-frame clones, some missing. The sample carries approximately 60,000 clones, roughly 83% recorded once. Sequenced sample: PBMCs. These receptors originate from a man between 25 and 39 years old in good health and CMV-seronegative.

The chain employs TRBV27 and TRBJ2-1; D might be TRBD1 (5 bases). The germline V gene has CDR1 MNHEY and CDR2 SMNVEV (reference sequence). CDR3 length: 13 residues. V dropped 2 bases and J dropped 5 bases, with 7 bases sitting between them. CDR3 in amino acids: CASSLTGHNEQFF. Here the CDR3 DNA reads TGTGCCAGCAGTTTAACAGGACACAATGAGCAGTTCTTC.

Points on this clone: Relative to the germline gene, one junction end is altered; a read error may explain this. The chain uses TRBV7-9 and TRBJ1-6; D is undetermined. In germline, CDR1 is SEHNR, CDR2 FQNEAQ (reference sequence). This CDR3 is built from 16 residues. As DNA, the CDR3 is TGTTCCAGCAGCCCCACGACACTCGGCTGGAATGCGCCCCTCCACTTT. This sequence encodes CSSSPTTLGWNAPLHF. Full variable domain (missing parts from reference TRBV7-9 and TRBJ1-6): DTGVSQNPRHKITKRGQNVTFRCDPISEHNRLYWYRQTLGQGPEFLTYFQNEAQLEKSRLLSDRFSAERPKGSFSTLEIQRTEQGDSAMYLCSSSPTTLGWNAPLHFGNGTRLTVT.

V gene TRBV13 combines with J gene TRBJ2-1; 12 bases line up with TRBD2. Germline assignment: CDR1 PRHDT and CDR2 FYEKMQ (reference sequence). The V gene end was trimmed by 4 bases and the J gene end by 5 bases; junction bases not matched to a gene: 6. The CDR3 runs to 16 residues. Here the CDR3 reads CASSSQTSGSDNEQFF. In DNA form, the CDR3 reads TGTGCCAGCAGCTCCCAGACTAGCGGGAGCGACAATGAGCAGTTCTTC.

The chain couples TRBV6-5 to TRBJ1-2; D might be TRBD1 (5 bases). From germline, CDR1 is MNHEY and CDR2 SVGAGI. Trimming left V 7 bases short and J 4 bases short, with 10 bases between. The CDR3 spans 12 residues. The CDR3: CASTGGSYGYTF. In nucleotides, the CDR3 is TGTGCCAGCACGGGGGGTTCCTATGGCTACACCTTC.

The rearrangement joins TRBV5-1 to TRBJ2-3, with D uncertain. Germline V lookup: CDR1 SGHRS, CDR2 YFSETQ. CDR3 size: 15 residues. Trimming cost V 0 bases and J 2 bases, with 10 bases left between them. CDR3 DNA: TGCGCCAGCAGCTTGGGGGTAGCCCTCACAGATACGCAGTATTTT. Protein: CASSLGVALTDTQYF.

This chain links TRBV4-3 with TRBJ2-5; D might be TRBD1 (5 bases). The J call is doubtful: the DNA matches TRBJ2-7 better. Germline CDR1 is LGHNA and CDR2 is YSLEER. This CDR3 has 14 residues. The CDR3 is CASSQGPGPNEQYF. The DNA for the CDR3 is TGCGCCAGCAGCCAAGGGCCAGGGCCGAACGAGCAGTACTTC.

This chain connects TRBV5-1 to TRBJ1-2, with D unclear. Germline values: CDR1 SGHRS, CDR2 YFSETQ. The CDR3 totals 13 residues. The V end lost 3 bases, the J end lost 1 base, and 7 bases lay between the germline ends. CDR3 in DNA: TGCGCCAGCAGCTATGCAGTTAACTATGGCTACACCTTC. Protein sequence: CASSYAVNYGYTF.

This rearrangement joins TRBV27 to TRBJ2-2; D might be TRBD1 (6 bases). Deletions cut 6 bases from V and 6 bases from J, with 11 bases between. The CDR3 extends over 13 amino acids. The germline V gene encodes CDR1 MNHEY and CDR2 SMNVEV (reference sequence). The CDR3 nucleotides read TGTGCCAGCAGGATAGACAGGTCCGGGGAGCTGTTTTTT. Its protein product is CASRIDRSGELFF.

The chain couples TRBV25-1 to TRBJ2-5, with 8 bases fitting TRBD2. The J call may be mistaken, given a closer DNA end match to TRBJ2-7. Germline V gene lookup returns CDR1 MGHDK and CDR2 SYGVNS. The CDR3 runs 16 residues. The CDR3 DNA follows: TGTGCCAGCAGTGCCTCAACCGGGACTAGCTCCTACGAGCAGTACTTC. This sequence encodes CASSASTGTSSYEQYF.

The chain couples TRBV4-2 to TRBJ1-6, with 9 bases fitting TRBD1. Trimming took 1 base from V and 0 from J; bases not matched to a gene: 16. Per germline, CDR1 LGHNA and CDR2 YNFKEQ. The CDR3 sequence is 22 residues long. Written as DNA, the CDR3 is TGTGCCAGCAGCCAAGCATGGGGACAGGGAGACTCCCTAAGCTCCTATAATTCACCCCTCCACTTT. Translation: CASSQAWGQGDSLSSYNSPLHF.

In this sample, this clone turned up a few times. The chain links TRBV7-8 to TRBJ2-1, with 9 positions matching TRBD2. J lost 7 bases, V lost 6 bases, and 10 bases had no gene match. The CDR3 length is 15 residues. CDR1 SGHVS and CDR2 FQNEAQ come from the germline V gene. The CDR3 DNA follows: TGTGCCAGCAGTTCCCTAGCGGGGAAGGATAATGAGCAGTTCTTC. Its protein product is CASSSLAGKDNEQFF. The full variable domain, completed using reference TRBV7-8 and TRBJ2-1, is GAGVSQSPRYKVAKRGQDVALRCDPISGHVSLFWYQQALGQGPEFLTYFQNEAQLDKSGLPSDRFFAERPEGSVSTLKIQRTQQEDSAVYLCASSSLAGKDNEQFFGPGTRLTVL.

The chain uses TRBV19 and TRBJ2-1, with TRBD2 identical over 9 bases. Germline V gene data show CDR1 as LNHDA and CDR2 as SQIVND (reference sequence). V dropped 5 bases and J dropped 7; count of bases not matched to a gene: 9. The CDR3 loop spans 15 amino acids. The CDR3 bases are TGTGCCAGTAGTCTCCAGACTAGCGGTAAAAATGAGCAGTTCTTC. This sequence encodes CASSLQTSGKNEQFF.

The V call is TRBV14, the J call TRBJ1-1, with D unclear. CDR1 is SGHDN and CDR2 is FVKESK in the germline V gene. The CDR3 consists of 13 residues. Between the trimmed V and J ends, which lost 3 bases and 0 bases, there was a span of 5 bases. The CDR3 is CASSQRMNTEAFF. CDR3 in DNA: TGTGCCAGCAGCCAGAGAATGAACACTGAAGCTTTCTTT.

The V gene is TRBV29-1, the J gene TRBJ2-6; 9 bases map to TRBD2. V lost 3 bases, J lost 9 bases, and 6 bases stayed unmatched. Germline loops: CDR1 SQVTM, CDR2 ANQGSEA. The CDR3 is 14 amino acids. The chain's CDR3 is CSVDGGGAGNVLTF. CDR3 sequence (DNA): TGCAGCGTTGATGGCGGGGGGGCGGGCAACGTCCTGACTTTC. The variable domain in full, with the rest retrieved from reference TRBV29-1 and TRBJ2-6, is SAVISQKPSRDICQRGTSLTIQCQVDSQVTMMFWYRQQPGQSLTLIATANQGSEATYESGFVIDKFPISRPNLTFSTLTVSNMSPEDSSIYLCSVDGGGAGNVLTFGAGSRLTVL.

V gene TRBV27 combines with J gene TRBJ1-6; 9 nucleotides match TRBD1. After removal of 5 bases from V and 2 bases from J, the junction contained 7 bases not matched to a gene. The CDR3 is 17 residues long. Looked up from germline, CDR1 is MNHEY and CDR2 is SMNVEV (reference sequence). The CDR3 reads CASSPGTGRPYNSPLHF. The CDR3 nucleotides are TGTGCCAGCAGTCCAGGGACAGGGAGGCCCTATAATTCACCCCTCCACTTT.

A note on this clone: An end of the junction does not agree with germline; a read error may underlie this. The chain has TRBV7-9 and TRBJ2-7; 8 nucleotides agree with TRBD1. The germline V gene has CDR1 SEHNR and CDR2 FQNEAQ (reference sequence). The CDR3 covers 14 residues. CDR3 protein: CSSSPDRAAYEQYF. CDR3 coding DNA: TGTTCCAGCAGCCCGGACAGGGCGGCCTACGAGCAGTACTTC.

The V and J genes are TRBV7-9 and TRBJ2-1, with 8 positions matching TRBD2. Germline values: CDR1 SEHNR, CDR2 FQNEAQ (reference sequence). The CDR3 consists of 15 residues. V lost 5 bases and J lost 5; bases outside the gene matches: 8. The CDR3 loop reads CASSPWVAGNNEQFF. In DNA form, the CDR3 reads TGTGCCAGCAGCCCCTGGGTAGCGGGAAACAATGAGCAGTTCTTC.

This clone was seen just once. The J gene is TRBJ2-7, the V gene TRBV5-6; 7 bases match TRBD2. This CDR3 is built from 13 residues. V lost 4 bases and J lost 9; bases outside the gene matches: 10. Germline CDR1 and CDR2: SGHDT and YYEEEE. CDR3 bases: TGTGCCAGCAGCCCCCGGACTAGATCCGGGCAGTACTTC. This gives the protein CASSPRTRSGQYF.

The chain uses TRBV19 and TRBJ1-5; D perhaps matches TRBD1 (6 bases). The CDR3 has 14 amino acids. CDR1 is LNHDA, CDR2 SQIVND, per germline (reference sequence). Trimming cost V 3 bases and J 3 bases, with 9 bases left between them. The CDR3 DNA follows: TGTGCCAGTAGTATTCGGGACACCAATCAGCCCCAGCATTTT. It yields the protein CASSIRDTNQPQHF.

The chain employs TRBV19 and TRBJ2-2, with 12 bases lining up with TRBD2. Looked up from germline, CDR1 is LNHDA and CDR2 is SQIVND (reference sequence). V trimming: 1 base; J trimming: 4 bases; junction bases outside the gene matches: 4. The CDR3 runs 17 residues. CDR3 loop: CASSIAASGRATGELFF. The CDR3 bases are TGTGCCAGTAGTATAGCTGCTAGCGGGAGGGCCACCGGGGAGCTGTTTTTT.

The genes are TRBV28 and TRBJ2-7; 7 bases fit TRBD1. CDR1 MDHEN and CDR2 SYDVKM come from the germline V gene. The trim removed 6 bases at V and 2 bases at J, leaving 7 bases unmatched. CDR3 length: 14 amino acids. CDR3 in DNA: TGTGCCAGCAGGCCCACAGGGGTACCCTACGAGCAGTACTTC. This translates into CASRPTGVPYEQYF.

The chain links TRBV9 to TRBJ2-5, with 8 bases fitting TRBD1. The closer fit of TRBJ2-7 to the DNA end suggests the J call may be wrong. Germline V gene lookup returns CDR1 SGDLS and CDR2 YYNGEE. The CDR3 has 15 amino acids. The DNA of the CDR3 is TGTGCCAGCAGCACCGGACAGGGTGGACCCTACGAGCAGTACTTC. Its protein product is CASSTGQGGPYEQYF.

The chain links TRBV27 to TRBJ2-3; 13 bases align to TRBD2. Trimming took 8 bases from V and 3 from J; bases not matched to a gene: 5. CDR3 length: 15 residues. Germline V gene lookup returns CDR1 MNHEY and CDR2 SMNVEV (reference sequence). The CDR3 sequence: CASQGLAGDTDTQYF. For the CDR3, the DNA is TGTGCCAGCCAAGGACTAGCGGGAGATACAGATACGCAGTATTTT.

The chain links TRBV21-1 to TRBJ2-5; the table's D gene call, TRBD2, was not cross checked with the DNA. TRBV21-1 is a pseudogene locus. The CDR3 is made up of 12 amino acids. Written as DNA, the CDR3 is TGTGCCAGCAGTTTCCCGCGGCCTGAATGGTACTTC. This codes for CASSFPRPEWYF.